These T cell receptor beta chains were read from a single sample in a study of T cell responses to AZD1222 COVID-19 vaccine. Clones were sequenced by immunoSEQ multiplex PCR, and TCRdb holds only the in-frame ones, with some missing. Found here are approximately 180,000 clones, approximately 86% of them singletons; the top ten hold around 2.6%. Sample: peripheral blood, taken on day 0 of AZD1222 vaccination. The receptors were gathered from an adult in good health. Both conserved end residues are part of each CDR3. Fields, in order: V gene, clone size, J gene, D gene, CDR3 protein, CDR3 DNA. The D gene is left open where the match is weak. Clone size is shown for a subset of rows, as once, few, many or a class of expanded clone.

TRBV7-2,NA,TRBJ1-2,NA,CASSLGGGHYGYTF,TGTGCCAGCAGCTTAGGAGGGGGACACTATGGCTACACCTTC
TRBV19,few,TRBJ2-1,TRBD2,CASSPRLAEYNEQFF,TGTGCCAGTAGTCCCCGACTAGCGGAGTACAATGAGCAGTTCTTC
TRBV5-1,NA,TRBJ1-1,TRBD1,CASSPWTGTNTEAFF,TGCGCCAGCAGCCCATGGACAGGGACGAACACTGAAGCTTTCTTT
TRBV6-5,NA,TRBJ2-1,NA,CASSYGTDNEQFF,TGTGCCAGCAGTTATGGGACCGACAATGAGCAGTTCTTC
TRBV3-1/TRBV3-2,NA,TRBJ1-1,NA,CASSRVDYTEAFF,TGTGCCAGCAGCCGGGTCGACTACACTGAAGCTTTCTTT
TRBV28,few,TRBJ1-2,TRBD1,CASSWMAGGWDGYTF,TGTGCCAGCAGCTGGATGGCAGGGGGGTGGGATGGCTACACCTTC
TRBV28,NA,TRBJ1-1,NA,CASSPVRNTEAFF,TGTGCCAGCTCCCCAGTCCGGAACACTGAAGCTTTCTTT
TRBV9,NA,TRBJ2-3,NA,CASSGWMSSTDTQYF,TGTGCCAGCAGCGGCTGGATGTCTAGCACAGATACGCAGTATTTT
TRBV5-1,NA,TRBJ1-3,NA,CASSSAGTHSGNTIYF,TGCGCCAGCAGCTCCGCCGGGACGCACTCTGGAAACACCATATATTTT
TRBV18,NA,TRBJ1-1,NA,CASSPGQNTEAFF,TGTGCCAGCTCACCGGGGCAGAACACTGAAGCTTTCTTT
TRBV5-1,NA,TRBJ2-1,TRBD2,CASSRTSGSLNEQFF,TGCGCCAGCAGCAGGACTAGCGGAAGCCTCAATGAGCAGTTCTTC
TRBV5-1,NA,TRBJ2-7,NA,CASREGPRDEQYF,TGCGCCAGCAGAGAGGGCCCTAGAGACGAGCAGTACTTC
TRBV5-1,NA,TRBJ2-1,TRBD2,CASSLEREGPYNEQFF,TGCGCCAGCAGCTTGGAACGGGAGGGCCCCTACAATGAGCAGTTCTTC
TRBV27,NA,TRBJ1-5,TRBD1,CASSKQGFNQPQHF,TGTGCCAGCAGCAAACAGGGGTTCAATCAGCCCCAGCATTTT
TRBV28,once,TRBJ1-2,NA,CASSPHPGERYGYTF,TGTGCCAGCAGTCCCCATCCCGGGGAGAGGTATGGCTACACCTTC
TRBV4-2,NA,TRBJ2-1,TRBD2,CASSHVAGGPYNEQFF,TGTGCCAGCAGCCACGTAGCGGGAGGGCCCTACAATGAGCAGTTCTTC
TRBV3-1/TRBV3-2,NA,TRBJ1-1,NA,CASSPDRFQAFF,TGTGCCAGCAGCCCCGACAGGTTTCAAGCTTTCTTT
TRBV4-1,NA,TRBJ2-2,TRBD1,CASSQDGPDRINTGELFF,TGCGCCAGCAGCCAAGATGGCCCGGACAGGATCAACACCGGGGAGCTGTTTTTT
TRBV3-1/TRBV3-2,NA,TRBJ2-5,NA,CASSQVRISQETQYF,TGTGCCAGCAGCCAAGTTCGTATCTCCCAAGAGACCCAGTACTTC
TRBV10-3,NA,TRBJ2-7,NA,CAIGPFSYEQYF,TGTGCCATCGGCCCTTTCTCCTACGAGCAGTACTTC
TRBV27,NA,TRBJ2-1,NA,CASSFRETARPHRGQFF,TGTGCCAGCAGTTTCCGGGAGACGGCGCGCCCTCACAGGGGGCAGTTCTTC
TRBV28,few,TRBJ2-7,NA,CASSLFGGLSYEQYF,TGTGCCAGCAGTTTATTTGGGGGTCTCTCCTACGAGCAGTACTTC
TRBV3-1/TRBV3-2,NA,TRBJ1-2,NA,CAPQRQAPTENYGYTF,TGTGCCCCACAGAGACAGGCGCCAACTGAAAACTATGGCTACACCTTC
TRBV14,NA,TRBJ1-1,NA,CASSQYGSMNTEAFF,TGTGCCAGCAGCCAATATGGGTCGATGAACACTGAAGCTTTCTTT
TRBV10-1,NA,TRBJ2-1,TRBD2,CASSEVGRARIYNEQFF,TGCGCCAGCAGTGAGGTCGGGAGGGCCCGAATTTACAATGAGCAGTTCTTC
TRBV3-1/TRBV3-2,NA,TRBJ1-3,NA,CASSPGRGARNTIYF,TGTGCCAGCAGCCCCGGGCGGGGGGCGAGAAACACCATATATTTT
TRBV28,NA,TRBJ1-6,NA,CASSWAGHVSNSPLHF,TGTGCCAGCAGTTGGGCAGGGCACGTATCTAATTCACCCCTCCACTTT
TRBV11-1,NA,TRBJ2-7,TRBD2,CASSKLAGSSYEQYF,TGTGCCAGCAGCAAACTAGCGGGCAGCTCCTACGAGCAGTACTTC
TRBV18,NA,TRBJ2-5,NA,CASSPRTLQETQYF,TGTGCCAGCTCACCAAGGACACTCCAAGAGACCCAGTACTTC
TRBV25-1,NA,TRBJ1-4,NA,CASSDNLGKLFF,TGTGCCAGCAGTGATAACTTGGGAAAACTGTTTTTT
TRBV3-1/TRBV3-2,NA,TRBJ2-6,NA,CASSQPPGAGAGANVLTF,TGTGCCAGCAGCCAACCGCCGGGGGCGGGTGCCGGGGCCAACGTCCTGACTTTC
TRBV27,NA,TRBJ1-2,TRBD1,CASSWAADRVSGYTF,TGTGCCAGCAGTTGGGCAGCGGACAGGGTTTCTGGCTACACCTTC
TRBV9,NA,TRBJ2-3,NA,CASSVGGPGDTQYF,TGTGCCAGCAGCGTAGGGGGCCCGGGAGATACGCAGTATTTT
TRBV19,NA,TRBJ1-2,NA,CASSISRHSYTF,TGTGCCAGTAGTATTTCGCGACACAGCTACACCTTC
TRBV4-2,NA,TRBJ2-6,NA,CASSQDGRSGANVLTF,TGTGCCAGCAGCCAAGATGGACGGTCTGGGGCCAACGTCCTGACTTTC
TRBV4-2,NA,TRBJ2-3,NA,CASSQDKNTQYF,TGTGCCAGCAGCCAAGATAAGAATACGCAGTATTTT
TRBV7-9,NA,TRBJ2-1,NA,CASSSADNSYNEQFF,TGTGCCAGCAGCTCGGCAGATAACTCCTACAATGAGCAGTTCTTC
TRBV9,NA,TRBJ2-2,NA,CASSEDNLNQELFF,TGTGCCAGCAGCGAGGACAACCTGAACCAAGAGCTGTTTTTT
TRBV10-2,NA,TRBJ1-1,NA,CASSDRTQLNTEAFF,TGCGCCAGCAGTGATAGGACACAGCTGAACACTGAAGCTTTCTTT
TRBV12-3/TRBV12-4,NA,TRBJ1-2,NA,CASGSGARGYTF,TGTGCCAGCGGATCGGGGGCGCGGGGCTACACCTTC
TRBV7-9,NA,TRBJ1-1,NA,CASSSPNGVNTEAFF,TGTGCCAGCAGTTCTCCCAACGGGGTGAACACTGAAGCTTTCTTT
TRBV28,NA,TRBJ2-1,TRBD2,CASSLLAGKSWQFF,TGTGCCAGCAGTTTACTAGCGGGAAAATCGTGGCAGTTCTTC
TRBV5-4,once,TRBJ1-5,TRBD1,CASSFFYCWFATGTYQPQHF,TGTGCCAGCAGCTTCTTCTACTGTTGGTTTGCGACAGGGACTTATCAGCCCCAGCATTTT
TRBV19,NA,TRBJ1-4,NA,CASSGRSATNEKLFF,TGTGCCAGTAGCGGGCGGTCTGCAACTAATGAAAAACTGTTTTTT
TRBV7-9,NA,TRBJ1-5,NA,CASSLISGQPQHF,TGTGCCAGCAGCTTAATCTCGGGTCAGCCCCAGCATTTT
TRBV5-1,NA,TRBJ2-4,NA,CASSYSAGTQNIQYF,TGCGCCAGCAGCTATTCCGCCGGGACTCAAAACATTCAGTACTTC
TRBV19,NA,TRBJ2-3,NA,CASSIGVLADTQYF,TGTGCCAGTAGTATCGGGGTCCTAGCAGATACGCAGTATTTT
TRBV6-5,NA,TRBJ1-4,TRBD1,CASSYSGGFGEKLFF,TGTGCCAGCAGTTACTCAGGGGGCTTTGGTGAAAAACTGTTTTTT
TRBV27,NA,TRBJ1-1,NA,CASSYGGGNTEAFF,TGTGCCAGCAGTTACGGGGGGGGGAACACTGAAGCTTTCTTT
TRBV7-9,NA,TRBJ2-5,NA,CASSLDLSGTQYF,TGTGCCAGCAGCTTAGATCTAAGCGGGACCCAGTACTTC
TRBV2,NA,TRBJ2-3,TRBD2,CASRTSGSTDTQYF,TGTGCCAGCAGAACTAGCGGGAGCACAGATACGCAGTATTTT